The clone carrying this T cell receptor (beta chain) appeared a few times. Antigen specificity is unknown. The entry originates in a study of CD8+ T cells in alopecia areata. Whole-study context: The study gave treated patients oral tofacitinib at 5 to 10 mg twice daily. The protocol delivered tofacitinib for 6 to 18 months, then withdrew it for 6 months. General study findings and limits: Affected lesional scalp, above all in alopecia totalis/universalis, was more clonal than normal scalp.

The CDR3 is made up of 13 amino acids. The V and J ends lost 5 bases and 7 bases, in that order; junction bases with no gene match: 6. Germline CDR1 SGHDT, CDR2 YYEEEE. RNA, once extracted, was reverse transcribed into cDNA for use as the sequencing template. The protocol was immunoSEQ multiplex PCR, while the TCRdb copy is restricted to in-frame clones and leaves out a portion. The sample lists 200,000 or so clones, 50% to 60% occurring once. The origin of this receptor is a human donor with alopecia areata. The chain links TRBV5-6 to TRBJ1-5; 7 bases are a match to TRBD1. The sample consisted of CD4+ T cells sorted from blood, taken at week 0. The chain's CDR3 is CASSYNRGQPQHF. Written as DNA, the CDR3 is TGTGCCAGCAGTTACAACAGGGGCCAGCCCCAGCATTTT.